A selection of T cell receptor beta chains follows, all from one sample in a study of OX40 agonist ivuxolimab in advanced cancers. The assay was immunoSEQ multiplex PCR, and TCRdb's table has in-frame clones only and misses some. The table lists 50,000 or so clones, around 83% of them singletons. Material: CD4+ or CD8+ T cells sorted from blood, obtained in a trial of the OX40 agonist ivuxolimab. These receptors were taken from an adult with an advanced solid tumor such as melanoma, head and neck, liver or kidney cancer. CDR3s include the opening cysteine and the closing phenylalanine or tryptophan. The order of the fields is D gene, clone size, J gene, V gene, CDR3 protein, CDR3 DNA. The D gene is left open where the match is weak. Part of the rows lack a size; the others show once, few, many or a class for expanded clones.

>TRBD1|.|TRBJ2-5|TRBV30
CAWSNPTGGFETQYF
TGTGCCTGGAGTAACCCGACAGGGGGCTTTGAGACCCAGTACTTC
>.|.|TRBJ1-4|TRBV5-1
CASSWEPQPSEKLFF
TGCGCCAGCAGCTGGGAGCCCCAACCGAGTGAAAAACTGTTTTTT
>TRBD1|.|TRBJ2-7|TRBV19
CASSTDRASYEQYF
TGTGCCAGTAGCACGGACAGGGCTTCCTACGAGCAGTACTTC
>.|.|TRBJ2-5|TRBV7-6
CASSLVGPWETQYF
TGTGCCAGCAGCTTAGTGGGGCCGTGGGAGACCCAGTACTTC
>.|.|TRBJ2-4|TRBV11-2
CASSRLAKNIQYF
TGTGCCAGCAGTAGATTGGCCAAAAACATTCAGTACTTC
>TRBD2|once|TRBJ2-3|TRBV5-1
CASSRSSGSGMDTQYF
TGCGCCAGCAGCAGATCTAGCGGGAGTGGTATGGATACGCAGTATTTT
>.|.|TRBJ1-2|TRBV7-9
CASSPGYGYTF
TGTGCCAGCAGCCCGGGGTATGGCTACACCTTC
>.|.|TRBJ2-3|TRBV5-4
CASSPASTDTQYF
TGTGCCAGCAGCCCCGCCAGCACAGATACGCAGTATTTT
>TRBD2|.|TRBJ2-1|TRBV5-7
CASSLGLAGDWRSYNEQFF
TGTGCCAGCAGCTTGGGACTAGCGGGAGATTGGAGGTCCTACAATGAGCAGTTCTTC
>.|.|TRBJ2-1|TRBV11-3
CASSPLFGWGYNEQFF
TGTGCCAGCAGCCCCCTTTTTGGGTGGGGATACAATGAGCAGTTCTTC
>.|.|TRBJ2-3|TRBV4-2
CASSPQTVEGDTQYF
TGTGCCAGCAGCCCACAGACAGTCGAAGGAGATACGCAGTATTTT
>TRBD2|.|TRBJ2-7|TRBV28
CASSLGLAGAGAYEQYF
TGTGCCAGCAGTTTGGGACTAGCGGGAGCCGGGGCCTACGAGCAGTACTTC
>TRBD1|.|TRBJ1-5|TRBV2
CASSESQGAWQPQHF
TGTGCCAGCAGTGAATCCCAGGGGGCATGGCAGCCCCAGCATTTT
>.|few|TRBJ2-5|TRBV11-2
CASSLAQLMGETQYF
TGTGCCAGCAGCTTAGCCCAACTAATGGGGGAGACCCAGTACTTC
>.|.|TRBJ2-2|TRBV6-5
CASSYSNTGELFF
TGTGCCAGCAGTTACTCGAACACCGGGGAGCTGTTTTTT
>TRBD1|.|TRBJ2-3|TRBV30
CAWSVYGTGKYTQYF
TGTGCCTGGAGTGTTTACGGGACAGGGAAGTATACGCAGTATTTT
>TRBD1|few|TRBJ1-1|TRBV4-2
CASSQDLGQAEAFF
TGTGCCAGCAGCCAAGATCTCGGACAGGCTGAAGCTTTCTTT
>TRBD2|.|TRBJ2-7|TRBV6-5
CASSYAGGHYEQYF
TGTGCCAGCAGTTACGCGGGAGGGCACTACGAGCAGTACTTC
>TRBD1|.|TRBJ2-7|TRBV6-1
CASRSTGSYEQYF
TGTGCCAGCAGATCGACAGGGAGCTACGAGCAGTACTTC
>.|once|TRBJ2-2|TRBV19
CASSNRRVRVTGELFF
TGTGCCAGTAGTAACAGGAGGGTACGCGTCACCGGGGAGCTGTTTTTT
>TRBD1|.|TRBJ2-2|TRBV5-1
CASSKGARDTGELFF
TGCGCCAGCAGCAAGGGGGCGCGGGACACCGGGGAGCTGTTTTTT
>TRBD1|.|TRBJ1-2|TRBV19
CASSIVDRGPDGYTF
TGTGCCAGTAGTATCGTCGACAGGGGGCCGGATGGCTACACCTTC